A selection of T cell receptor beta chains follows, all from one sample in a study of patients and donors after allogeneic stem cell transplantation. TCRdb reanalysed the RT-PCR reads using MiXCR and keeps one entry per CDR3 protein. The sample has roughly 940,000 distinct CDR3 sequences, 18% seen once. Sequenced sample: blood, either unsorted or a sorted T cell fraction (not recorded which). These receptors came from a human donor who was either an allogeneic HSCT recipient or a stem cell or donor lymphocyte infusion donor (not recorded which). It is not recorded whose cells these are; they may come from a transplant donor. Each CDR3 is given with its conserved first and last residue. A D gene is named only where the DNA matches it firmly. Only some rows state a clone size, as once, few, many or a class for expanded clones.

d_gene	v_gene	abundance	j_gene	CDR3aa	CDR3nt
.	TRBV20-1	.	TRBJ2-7	CSARARGLRGGARHEQYF	TGCAGTGCTAGAGCCCGGGGATTGAGAGGGGGGGCGCGACACGAGCAGTACTTC
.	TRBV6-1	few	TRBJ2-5	CASRVGRGTETQYF	TGTGCCAGCAGGGTGGGACGTGGGACAGAGACCCAGTACTTC
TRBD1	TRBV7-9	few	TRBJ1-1	CASSPYRGEAFF	TGTGCCAGCAGCCCGTACAGGGGCGAAGCTTTCTTT
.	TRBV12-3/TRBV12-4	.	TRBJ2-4	CASSPGHTKAPAKNIQYF	TGTGCCAGCAGTCCAGGACACACGAAGGCCCCCGCCAAAAACATTCAGTACTTC
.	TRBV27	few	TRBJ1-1	CASSLFGLGGTEAFF	TGTGCCAGCAGTTTATTCGGGTTGGGGGGCACTGAAGCTTTCTTT
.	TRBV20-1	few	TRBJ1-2	CSAGTKDYGYTF	TGCAGTGCCGGCACAAAAGACTATGGCTACACCTTC
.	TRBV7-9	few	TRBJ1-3	CASSSTEGQSSGNTIYF	TGTGCCAGCAGCTCGACCGAGGGACAAAGCTCTGGAAACACCATATATTTT
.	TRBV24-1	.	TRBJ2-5	CATSDFGGTETQYF	TGTGCCACCAGTGATTTTGGAGGGACGGAGACCCAGTACTTC
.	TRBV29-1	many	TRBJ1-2	CSVGDGKGSSTF	TGCAGCGTTGGGGACGGGAAGGGATCCTCCACCTTC
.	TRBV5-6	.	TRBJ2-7	CASSLSVIYEQYF	TGTGCCAGCAGCTTGTCAGTCATCTACGAGCAGTACTTC
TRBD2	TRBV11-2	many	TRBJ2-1	CASRLAGLYNEQFF	TGTGCCAGCAGACTAGCGGGATTGTACAATGAGCAGTTCTTC
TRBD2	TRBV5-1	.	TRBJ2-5	CASSLAASGRPETQYF	TGCGCCAGCAGCTTGGCCGCTAGCGGAAGGCCAGAGACCCAGTACTTC
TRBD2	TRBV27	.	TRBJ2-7	CASSLSRGGVDEQYF	TGTGCCAGCAGTTTATCTAGGGGAGGGGTGGACGAGCAGTACTTC
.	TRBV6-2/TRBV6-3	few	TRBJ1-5	CASSGWINQPQHF	TGTGCCAGCAGTGGGTGGATCAATCAGCCCCAGCATTTT
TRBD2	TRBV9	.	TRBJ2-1	CASSSRPGLGNEQFF	TGTGCCAGCAGCTCCCGCCCGGGACTAGGGAATGAGCAGTTCTTC
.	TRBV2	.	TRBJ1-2	CASVDGYGYTF	TGTGCCAGCGTCGACGGCTATGGCTACACCTTC
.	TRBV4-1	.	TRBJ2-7	CASSQEPGAVGEQYF	TGCGCCAGCAGCCAAGAGCCAGGGGCCGTGGGGGAGCAGTACTTC
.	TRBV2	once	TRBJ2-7	CASIPDRIDEQYF	TGTGCCAGCATCCCGGACAGAATAGACGAGCAGTACTTC
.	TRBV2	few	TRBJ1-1	CASSDNVGQGTFF	.
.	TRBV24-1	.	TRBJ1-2	CATRPPSRAFYGYTF	TGTGCCACCAGGCCGCCCTCCAGGGCCTTCTATGGCTACACCTTC
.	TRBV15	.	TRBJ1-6	CATSRYRVFYNSPLHF	TGTGCCACCAGCAGATACAGGGTCTTCTATAATTCACCCCTCCACTTT
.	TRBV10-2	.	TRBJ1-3	CASSEPDPRVRNTIYF	TGCGCCAGCAGTGAGCCGGACCCCCGGGTCAGAAACACCATATATTTT
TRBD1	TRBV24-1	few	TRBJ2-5	CATTPGTGVQQETQYF	TGTGCCACCACCCCCGGGACAGGGGTACAGCAAGAGACCCAGTACTTC
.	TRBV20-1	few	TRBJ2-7	CSAPSFPGGSYEQYF	TGCAGTGCCCCCAGTTTCCCCGGGGGATCCTACGAGCAGTACTTC
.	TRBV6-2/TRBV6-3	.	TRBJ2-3	CASSYSITQGGHTQYF	TGTGCCAGCAGTTACTCGATTACGCAGGGGGGACATACGCAGTATTTT
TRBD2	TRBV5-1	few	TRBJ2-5	CASSPSGTSKWETQYF	TGCGCCAGCAGCCCGAGTGGGACTAGTAAATGGGAGACCCAGTACTTC
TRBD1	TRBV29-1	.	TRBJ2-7	CSVEAGDSASYEQYF	TGCAGCGTTGAAGCCGGGGACAGTGCATCCTACGAGCAGTACTTC
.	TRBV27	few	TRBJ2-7	CASSLSVEGGPHEQYF	TGTGCCAGCAGTTTATCCGTTGAGGGGGGGCCCCACGAGCAGTACTTC
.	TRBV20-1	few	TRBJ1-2	CSVGGTNYGYTF	TGCAGTGTTGGGGGGACTAACTATGGCTACACCTTC
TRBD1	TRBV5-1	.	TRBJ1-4	CASSLGRDRVEKLFF	TGCGCCAGCAGCTTGGGAAGGGACAGGGTTGAAAAACTGTTTTTT
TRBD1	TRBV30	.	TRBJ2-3	CAWSRTGGDTQYF	TGTGCCTGGAGTCGGACAGGGGGAGATACGCAGTATTTT
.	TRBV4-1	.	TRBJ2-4	CASSQEGARDNLYF	TGCGCCAGCAGCCAAGAAGGCGCGAGGGATAATTTGTACTTC
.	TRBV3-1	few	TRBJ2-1	CASSHPHNEQFF	TGTGCCAGCAGCCACCCCCACAATGAGCAGTTCTTC
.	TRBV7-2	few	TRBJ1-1	CASSLRTIVDKNTEAFF	TGTGCCAGCAGCCTCAGGACAATAGTGGATAAGAACACTGAAGCTTTCTTT
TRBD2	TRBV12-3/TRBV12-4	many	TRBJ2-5	CASSFQELYGGETQYF	TGTGCCAGCAGTTTTCAGGAACTCTACGGGGGGGAGACCCAGTACTTC
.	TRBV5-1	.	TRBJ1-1	CASSLTGQNEAFF	TGCGCCAGCAGCTTGACCGGACAGAATGAAGCTTTCTTT
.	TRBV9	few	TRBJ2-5	CASSAPSDEETQYF	TGTGCCAGCAGCGCCCCTTCGGACGAAGAGACCCAGTACTTC
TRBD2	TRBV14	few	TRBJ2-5	CASSQVASGRLETQYF	TGTGCCAGCAGCCAAGTGGCGAGCGGGAGGTTGGAGACCCAGTACTTC
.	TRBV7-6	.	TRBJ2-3	CASSAGVTDTQYF	TGTGCCAGCAGCGCCGGGGTCACAGATACGCAGTATTTT